These 23 T cell receptor beta chains came from one sample sequenced in a study of T cells after yellow fever vaccination. TCRdb processed the 5' RACE reads anew with MiXCR; each CDR3 protein has one entry. The repertoire holds about 25,000 distinct CDR3 sequences, with 3.4% as singletons. The sample consisted of PBMCs, either bulk or a sorted T-cell subset (CD4+, CD8+, memory, or dextramer-sorted; not recorded which), taken about 41 days after the first yellow fever vaccination. The origin of the receptors is a young man who received the YFV17D yellow fever vaccine.

Many counts were recorded for this clonotype. The chain uses TRBV11-2 and TRBJ2-7; D gene unclear. The CDR3 is 10 residues long. CDR1 is SGHAT and CDR2 is FQNNGV in the germline V gene. The ends were cut back, 8 bases at V and 2 bases at J, with 4 bases in the middle. CDR3 sequence: CASGTYEQYF. CDR3 DNA sequence: TGTGCCAGCGGTACCTACGAGCAGTACTTC.

This clonotype occurred many times. The chain's CDR3 is CASSPTMGIYEQYV. The CDR3, as DNA: TGCGCCAGCAGCCCGACAATGGGGATCTACGAGCAGTACGTC. The gene calls are TRBV4-1 and TRBJ2-7; no clear D gene. CDR1 MGHRA and CDR2 YSYEKL come from the germline V gene. CDR3 length: 14 amino acids. V was clipped by 4 bases and J by 3 bases, with 13 bases between them.

This clonotype ranks as medium-sized. This rearrangement joins TRBV5-1 to TRBJ2-3; D not certain. The CDR3 covers 12 residues. Deletions cut 0 bases from V and 6 bases from J, with 5 bases between. The germline V gene has CDR1 SGHRS and CDR2 YFSETQ. This chain's CDR3 is CASSLEVDTQYF. The CDR3 nucleotides read TGCGCCAGCAGCTTGGAGGTGGATACGCAGTATTTT.

Many counts were recorded for this clonotype. The chain joins TRBV18 to TRBJ1-4, with 7 bases aligning to TRBD1. V gave up 3 bases and J gave up 6 bases; unmatched junction bases: 7. CDR1 is KGHSH and CDR2 is LQKENI in the germline V gene. The CDR3 totals 15 residues. CDR3 DNA sequence: TGTGCCAGCTCACCTATGGGACAGCTCCATGAAAAACTGTTTTTT. Encoded protein: CASSPMGQLHEKLFF. Full variable domain (missing parts from reference TRBV18 and TRBJ1-4): NAGVMQNPRHLVRRRGQEARLRCSPMKGHSHVYWYRQLPEEGLKFMVYLQKENIIDESGMPKERFSAEFPKEGPSILRIQQVVRGDSAAYFCASSPMGQLHEKLFFGSGTQLSVL.

This clonotype was picked up many times. J is TRBJ2-1 and V is TRBV4-1; 7 bases map to TRBD1. Germline values: CDR1 MGHRA, CDR2 YSYEKL. The CDR3 is 17 residues long. V shed 6 bases and J 2 bases; nucleotides not matched to a gene: 13. The CDR3: CASSPTPGTVAYNEQFF. Written as DNA, the CDR3 is TGCGCCAGCAGTCCCACCCCCGGGACAGTTGCCTACAATGAGCAGTTCTTC.

This clonotype was detected ten times or more. The chain links TRBV12-3 or TRBV12-4 to TRBJ2-6; the D gene could be TRBD1 or TRBD2 (6 bases each). Deletions cut 5 bases from V and 0 bases from J, with 11 bases between. The CDR3 loop spans 16 amino acids. CDR3 amino acids: CASSPWGASGANVLTF. In DNA, the CDR3 is TGTGCCAGCAGTCCCTGGGGGGCCTCTGGGGCCAACGTCCTGACTTTC.

The genes are TRBV3-1 and TRBJ1-1, with D hard to call. The CDR3 has 13 residues. Trimming left V 5 bases short and J 4 bases short, with 11 bases between. Germline lookup yields CDR1 LGHDT and CDR2 YNNKEL (reference sequence). CDR3: CASSSIMGTEAFF. CDR3 coding DNA: TGTGCCAGCAGCTCCATAATGGGCACTGAAGCTTTCTTT.

This clonotype was detected ten times or more. This sequence joins TRBV5-4 and TRBJ2-1, with 7 bases lining up with TRBD2. The CDR3 contains 16 residues. V shed 4 bases, J shed 0 bases, and the junction held 7 bases outside the gene matches. CDR1 is SGHNT, CDR2 YYREEE, per germline (reference sequence). In DNA, the CDR3 is TGTGCCAGCAGCACCCACCGGGGGGTCTCCTACAATGAGCAGTTCTTC. Amino acids: CASSTHRGVSYNEQFF.

This clonotype showed up many times. The V gene is TRBV20-1, the J gene TRBJ2-7; 7 nucleotides agree with TRBD1. V lost 5 bases to trimming and J lost 1 base; unmatched junction nucleotides: 8. CDR3 size: 14 residues. CDR1 and CDR2 (germline): DFQATT, SNEGSKA (reference sequence). The CDR3 spells CSAGRQGASYEQYF. CDR3 nucleotides: TGCAGTGCTGGAAGACAGGGAGCGTCCTACGAGCAGTACTTC.

This clonotype was seen at least ten times. The J gene is TRBJ1-5, the V gene TRBV20-1, with TRBD1 identical over 9 bases. CDR3 length equals 17 residues. The V segment lost 0 bases and the J segment 4 bases; nucleotides outside the gene matches: 10. Germline CDR1 DFQATT, CDR2 SNEGSKA (reference sequence). CDR3 DNA: TGCAGTGCTAGAGAGGGGGGGAGGGGACAGGGAAATCAGCCCCAGCATTTT. It codes for CSAREGGRGQGNQPQHF.

This clonotype was counted ten times or more. The V and J genes are TRBV5-1 and TRBJ2-5, with D maybe TRBD2 (7 bases). V shed 4 bases and J shed 5 bases, with 18 bases lying between them. The CDR3 length is 15 residues. Per the germline V gene, CDR1 is SGHRS and CDR2 is YFSETQ. The CDR3 loop is CASSPGAGDWETQYF. CDR3 nucleotides: TGCGCCAGCAGCCCGGGGGCGGGGGACTGGGAGACCCAGTACTTC. The full variable domain, its missing parts supplied by reference TRBV5-1 and TRBJ2-5, is KAGVTQTPRYLIKTRGQQVTLSCSPISGHRSVSWYQQTPGQGLQFLFEYFSETQRNKGNFPGRFSGRQFSNSRSEMNVSTLELGDSALYLCASSPGAGDWETQYFGPGTRLLVL.

This clonotype has at least ten counts. CDR3 sequence reads: CASSAQTGGQGYTF. The CDR3 DNA is TGTGCCAGCAGCGCGCAGACAGGGGGCCAAGGCTACACCTTC. The J gene is TRBJ1-2, the V gene TRBV7-3; 10 nucleotides agree with TRBD1. The CDR3 is 14 residues long. Germline V gene lookup returns CDR1 SGHTA and CDR2 FQGTGA. Germline trimming cut 5 bases from V and 8 bases from J; bases unmatched to any gene: 8.

This clonotype was seen at least ten times. This sequence joins TRBV7-2 and TRBJ1-2, with D perhaps matching TRBD1 (5 bases). CDR1 and CDR2 (germline): SGHTA, FQGNSA. V was clipped by 7 bases and J by 8 bases, with 17 bases between them. CDR3 size: 13 residues. The CDR3 spells CASNDYTREGYTF. The DNA of the CDR3 is TGTGCCAGCAACGACTACACCAGGGAAGGCTACACCTTC. Full variable domain (rest looked up from reference TRBV7-2 and TRBJ1-2): GAGVSQSPSNKVTEKGKDVELRCDPISGHTALYWYRQSLGQGLEFLIYFQGNSAPDKSGLPSDRFSAERTGGSVSTLTIQRTQQEDSAVYLCASNDYTREGYTFGSGTRLTVV.

This clonotype was detected ten times or more. The chain joins TRBV6-5 to TRBJ1-2; possibly TRBD1 for D (6 bases). The V gene lost 5 bases and the J gene lost 5 bases, with 18 bases spanning the gap. Looked up from germline, CDR1 is MNHEY and CDR2 is SVGAGI. The CDR3 contains 15 residues. CDR3 DNA: TGTGCCAGCAGTCCACAGGGTTCCGCATATTATGGCTACACCTTC. This codes for CASSPQGSAYYGYTF.

This clonotype was seen many times. This rearrangement joins TRBV7-2 to TRBJ1-1, with D hard to call. Germline loops: CDR1 SGHTA, CDR2 FQGNSA. Trimming took off 5 bases at V and 0 bases at J, with 13 bases between the two ends. The CDR3 runs to 15 residues. The CDR3 DNA follows: TGTGCCAGCAGCCAACGCCATGGCATGAACACTGAAGCTTTCTTT. Protein product: CASSQRHGMNTEAFF.

This clonotype came up many times. The CDR3 loop reads CASSIGACKVLGELFF. CDR3 sequence (DNA): TGTGCCAGCAGCATCGGGGCTTGTAAGGTTTTGGGGGAGCTGTTTTTT. The rearrangement joins TRBV21-1 to TRBJ2-2; TRBD1 reflects the table's D call only, with no check against the DNA. TRBV21-1 is recorded as a pseudogene. The CDR3 consists of 16 residues.

This clonotype was seen at least ten times. The V and J genes are TRBV6-5 and TRBJ2-3, with TRBD2 identical over 8 bases. The V gene end was trimmed by 6 bases and the J gene end by 0 bases; junction bases not matched to a gene: 5. Germline CDR1 reads MNHEY; CDR2 reads SVGAGI. This CDR3 spans 15 amino acids. The CDR3 region is CASSHTSGSTDTQYF. The CDR3 nucleotides read TGTGCCAGCAGCCATACTAGCGGCAGCACAGATACGCAGTATTTT.

This clonotype occurred many times. CDR3 sequence reads: CSVAHGANTGELFF. DNA for the CDR3: TGCAGCGTTGCCCACGGAGCGAACACCGGGGAGCTGTTTTTT. V and J are TRBV29-1 and TRBJ2-2; D is unresolved. The CDR3 is made up of 14 amino acids. Between the trimmed V and J ends, which lost 4 bases and 0 bases, there was a span of 9 bases. The germline V gene has CDR1 SQVTM and CDR2 ANQGSEA.

At least ten counts were recorded for this clonotype. This chain uses TRBV18 with TRBJ2-5; D unclear. Per germline, CDR1 KGHSH and CDR2 LQKENI. Deletions cut 1 base from V and 4 bases from J, with 10 bases between. There are 14 residues in the CDR3. CDR3 protein: CASSPQFFRETQYF. The CDR3 DNA sequence: TGTGCCAGCTCACCACAGTTTTTCCGAGAGACCCAGTACTTC.

This clonotype was counted ten times or more. The chain has TRBV2 and TRBJ1-1; D may be TRBD1 (5 bases). This CDR3 comprises 13 residues. Germline CDR1 reads SNHLY; CDR2 reads FYNNEI. V lost 5 bases to trimming and J lost 2 bases, with 9 bases between them. The CDR3 nucleotides are TGTGCCAGCAGTCGACAGTACAACACTGAAGCTTTCTTT. It specifies CASSRQYNTEAFF.

Ten or more counts support this clonotype. J is TRBJ2-2 and V is TRBV4-3; D not certain. CDR1 LGHNA and CDR2 YSLEER come from the germline V gene. CDR3 length equals 16 residues. V was cut by 0 bases and J by 1 base, with 9 bases left in between. This CDR3 is CASSQDRSENTGELFF. The DNA of the CDR3 is TGCGCCAGCAGCCAAGATAGGAGCGAGAACACCGGGGAGCTGTTTTTT.

This clonotype was seen many times. V and J are TRBV24-1 and TRBJ2-3; 10 bases agree with TRBD2. There are 16 residues in the CDR3. With 4 bases clipped from V and 0 bases from J, the junction kept 3 bases outside the gene matches. Germline V gives CDR1 KGHDR, CDR2 SFDVKD. The CDR3 reads CATSDGTSASTDTQYF. CDR3 bases: TGTGCCACCAGTGACGGGACTAGCGCCAGCACAGATACGCAGTATTTT.

This clonotype has a count of ten or more. The chain has TRBV3-1 and TRBJ1-1; D perhaps matches TRBD1 (6 bases). The CDR3 has 16 amino acids. V shed 0 bases and J shed 11 bases, with 22 bases lying between them. Germline V gene sequence: CDR1 LGHDT, CDR2 YNNKEL (reference sequence). The CDR3: CASSQDLTRGSRGAFF. In nucleotides, the CDR3 is TGTGCCAGCAGCCAAGACCTTACCAGGGGTTCCCGAGGGGCTTTCTTT.